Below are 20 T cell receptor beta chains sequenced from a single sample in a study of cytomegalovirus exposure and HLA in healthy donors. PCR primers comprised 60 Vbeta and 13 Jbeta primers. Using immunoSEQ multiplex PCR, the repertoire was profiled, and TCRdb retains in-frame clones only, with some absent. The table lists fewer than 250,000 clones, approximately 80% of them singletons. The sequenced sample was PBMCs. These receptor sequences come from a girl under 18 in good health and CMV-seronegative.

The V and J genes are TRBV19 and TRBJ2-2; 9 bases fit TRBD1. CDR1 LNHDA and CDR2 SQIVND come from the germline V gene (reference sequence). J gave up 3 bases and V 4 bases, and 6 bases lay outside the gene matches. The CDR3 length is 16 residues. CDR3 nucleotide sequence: TGTGCCAGTAGTAAGATGGGGACAGGGTACACCGGGGAGCTGTTTTTT. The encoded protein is CASSKMGTGYTGELFF.

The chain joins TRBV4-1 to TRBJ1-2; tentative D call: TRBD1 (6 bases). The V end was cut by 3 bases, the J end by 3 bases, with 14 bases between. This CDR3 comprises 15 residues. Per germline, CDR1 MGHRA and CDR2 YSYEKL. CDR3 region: CASSQPRTEYYGYTF. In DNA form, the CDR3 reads TGCGCCAGCAGCCAGCCGAGGACAGAGTACTATGGCTACACCTTC.

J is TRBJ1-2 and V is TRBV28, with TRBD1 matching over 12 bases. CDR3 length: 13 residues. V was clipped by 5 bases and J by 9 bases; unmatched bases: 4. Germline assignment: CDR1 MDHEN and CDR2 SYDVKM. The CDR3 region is CASSRDRGPSYTF. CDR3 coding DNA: TGTGCCAGCAGTAGGGACAGGGGGCCGAGCTACACCTTC.

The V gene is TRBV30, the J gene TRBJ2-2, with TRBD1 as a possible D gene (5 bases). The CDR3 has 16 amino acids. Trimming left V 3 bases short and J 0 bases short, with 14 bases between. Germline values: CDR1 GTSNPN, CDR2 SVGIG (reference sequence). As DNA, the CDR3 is TGTGCCTGGAGAGTGGGCAGGGCGGCGAACACCGGGGAGCTGTTTTTT. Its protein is CAWRVGRAANTGELFF.

CDR3 protein: CASSPIPEGNQPQHF. The CDR3 DNA reads as TGTGCCAGCAGCCCTATTCCCGAGGGAAATCAGCCCCAGCATTTT. The chain links TRBV6-5 to TRBJ1-5; unclear D gene. The V and J ends lost 6 bases and 4 bases respectively, with 16 bases between them. This CDR3 is 15 amino acids long. CDR1 and CDR2 from the germline V gene are MNHEY and SVGAGI.

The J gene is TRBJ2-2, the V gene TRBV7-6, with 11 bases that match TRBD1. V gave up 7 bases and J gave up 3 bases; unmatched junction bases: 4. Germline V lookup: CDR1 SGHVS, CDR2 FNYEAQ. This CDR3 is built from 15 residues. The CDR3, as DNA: TGTGCCAGCACTTGGACAGGGGGCTACACCGGGGAGCTGTTTTTT. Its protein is CASTWTGGYTGELFF.

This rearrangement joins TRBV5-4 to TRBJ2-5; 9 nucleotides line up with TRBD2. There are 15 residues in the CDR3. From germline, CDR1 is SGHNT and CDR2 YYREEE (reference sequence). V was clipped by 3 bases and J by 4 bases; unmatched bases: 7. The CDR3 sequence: CASSSRGGKAETQYF. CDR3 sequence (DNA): TGTGCCAGCAGCTCGCGGGGGGGTAAGGCAGAGACCCAGTACTTC.

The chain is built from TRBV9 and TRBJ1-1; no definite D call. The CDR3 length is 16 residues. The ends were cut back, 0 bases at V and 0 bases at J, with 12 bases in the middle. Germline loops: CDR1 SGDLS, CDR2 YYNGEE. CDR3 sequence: CASSVEPGGLNTEAFF. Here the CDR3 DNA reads TGTGCCAGCAGCGTAGAACCCGGCGGATTGAACACTGAAGCTTTCTTT.

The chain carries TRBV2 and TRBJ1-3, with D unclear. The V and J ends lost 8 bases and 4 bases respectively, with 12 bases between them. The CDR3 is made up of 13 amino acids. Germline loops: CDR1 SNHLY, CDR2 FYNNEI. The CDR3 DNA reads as TGTGCCAGCCTTATAACTGCCGGAAACACCATATATTTT. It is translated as CASLITAGNTIYF.

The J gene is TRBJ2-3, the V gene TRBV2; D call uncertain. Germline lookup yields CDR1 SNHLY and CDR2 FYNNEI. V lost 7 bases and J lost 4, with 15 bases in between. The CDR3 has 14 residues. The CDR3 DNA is TGTGCCAGCACCCCGGTAGACTCTCCAGATACGCAGTATTTT. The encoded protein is CASTPVDSPDTQYF.

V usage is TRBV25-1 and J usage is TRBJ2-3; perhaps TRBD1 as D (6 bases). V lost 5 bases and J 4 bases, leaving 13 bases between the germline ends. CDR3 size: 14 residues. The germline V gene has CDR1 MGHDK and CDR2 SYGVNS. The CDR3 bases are TGTGCCAGCAGTAAATTACAGGGCTCAGATACGCAGTATTTT. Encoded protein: CASSKLQGSDTQYF.

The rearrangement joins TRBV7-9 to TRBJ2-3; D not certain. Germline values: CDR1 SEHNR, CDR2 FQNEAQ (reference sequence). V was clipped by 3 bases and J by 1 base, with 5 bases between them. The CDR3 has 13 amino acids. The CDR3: CASSLVGTDTQYF. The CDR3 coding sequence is TGTGCCAGCAGCTTGGTAGGCACAGATACGCAGTATTTT.

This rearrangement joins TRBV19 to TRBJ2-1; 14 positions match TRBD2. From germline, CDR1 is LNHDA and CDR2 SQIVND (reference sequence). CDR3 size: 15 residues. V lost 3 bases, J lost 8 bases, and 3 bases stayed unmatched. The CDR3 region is CASSIGTSGSYEQFF. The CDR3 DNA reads TGTGCCAGTAGTATCGGGACTAGCGGGAGTTATGAGCAGTTCTTC.

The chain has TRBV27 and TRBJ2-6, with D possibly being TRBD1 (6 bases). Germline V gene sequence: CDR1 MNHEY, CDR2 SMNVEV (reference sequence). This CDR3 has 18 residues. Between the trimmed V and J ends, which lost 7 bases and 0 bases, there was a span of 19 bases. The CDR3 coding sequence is TGTGCCAGCAACTCCTACAGGGCACCGTTCTCTGGGGCCAACGTCCTGACTTTC. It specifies CASNSYRAPFSGANVLTF.

The CDR3 DNA sequence: TGTGCCAGCAGTCCAGGAAGTTCCTACGAGCAGTACTTC. Residues: CASSPGSSYEQYF. The chain combines TRBV27 with TRBJ2-7, with D unresolved. The CDR3 is 13 amino acids. Trimming left V 5 bases short and J 1 base short, with 9 bases between. Germline CDR1 and CDR2: MNHEY and SMNVEV (reference sequence).

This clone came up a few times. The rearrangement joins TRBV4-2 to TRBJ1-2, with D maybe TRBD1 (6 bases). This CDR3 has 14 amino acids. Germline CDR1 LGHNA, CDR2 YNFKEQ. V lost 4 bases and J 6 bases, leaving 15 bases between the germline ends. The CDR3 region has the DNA TGTGCCAGCAGCCGACAGGCTATCCAGGATGGCTACACCTTC. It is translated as CASSRQAIQDGYTF.

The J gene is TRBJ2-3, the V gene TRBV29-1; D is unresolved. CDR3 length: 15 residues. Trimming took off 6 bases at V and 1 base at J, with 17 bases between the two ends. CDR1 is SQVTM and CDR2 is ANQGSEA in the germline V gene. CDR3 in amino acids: CSVRGSLTGTDTQYF. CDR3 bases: TGCAGCGTCCGCGGCTCGCTTACCGGCACAGATACGCAGTATTTT.

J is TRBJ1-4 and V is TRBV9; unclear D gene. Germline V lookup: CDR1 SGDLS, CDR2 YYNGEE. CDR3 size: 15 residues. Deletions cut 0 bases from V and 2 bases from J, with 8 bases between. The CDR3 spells CASSVGRTTNEKLFF. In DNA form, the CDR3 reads TGTGCCAGCAGCGTAGGGAGGACTACTAATGAAAAACTGTTTTTT.

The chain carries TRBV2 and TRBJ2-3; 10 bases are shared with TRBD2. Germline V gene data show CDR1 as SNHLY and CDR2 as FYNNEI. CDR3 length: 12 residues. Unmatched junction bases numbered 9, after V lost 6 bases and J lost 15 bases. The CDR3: CASSGTGTSAYF. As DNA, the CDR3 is TGTGCCAGCAGCGGTACCGGGACTAGCGCATATTTT. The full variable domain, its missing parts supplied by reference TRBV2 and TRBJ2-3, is EPEVTQTPSHQVTQMGQEVILRCVPISNHLYFYWYRQILGQKVEFLVSFYNNEISEKSEIFDDQFSVERPDGSNFTLKIRSTKLEDSAMYFCASSGTGTSAYFGPGTRLTVL.

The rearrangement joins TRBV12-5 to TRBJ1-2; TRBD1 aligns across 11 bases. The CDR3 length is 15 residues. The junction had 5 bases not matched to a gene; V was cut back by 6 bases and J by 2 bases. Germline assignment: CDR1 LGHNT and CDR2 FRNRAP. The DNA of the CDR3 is TGTGCTAGTGGCGGGACAGGGGGTTCGAACTATGGCTACACCTTC. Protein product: CASGGTGGSNYGYTF.